These T cell receptor beta chains were read from a single sample in a study of blood T cell repertoires in COVID-19. The repertoire was sequenced with immunoSEQ multiplex PCR; TCRdb's copy has only in-frame clones and lacks some. The data contain a few hundred thousand clones, approximately 88% of them seen just once; the ten biggest clones take up 8.5% to 10%. The sequencing sample was made of PBMCs or T cells enriched from blood (not recorded which). The receptor set was obtained from a woman under 30 who had recovered from COVID-19. The CDR3 runs from the conserved cysteine through the conserved F or W. A D gene is named only where the DNA matches it firmly. Rows give clone size only sometimes, using once, few, many, or a class for an expanded clone.

V,D,size,J,DNA,CDR3
TRBV6-5,.,.,TRBJ1-3,TGTGCCAGCAGCTATACTGGAAACACCATATATTTT,CASSYTGNTIYF
TRBV10-3,TRBD2,few,TRBJ2-1,TGTGCCATCAGTGAGTCGATGGCTAGCGGGGACCGGAATGAGCAGTTCTTC,CAISESMASGDRNEQFF
TRBV28,.,.,TRBJ1-3,TGTGCCAGCAGTTTTTTAGACACCATATATTTT,CASSFLDTIYF
TRBV5-5,.,.,TRBJ1-3,TGTGCCAGCAGCTTGGGACGGGGGACTGGAAACACCATATATTTT,CASSLGRGTGNTIYF
TRBV28,.,.,TRBJ1-2,TGTGCCAGCAGTGTCATCCATGGGCAGGGTTCTAACTATGGCTACACCTTC,CASSVIHGQGSNYGYTF
TRBV7-9,TRBD2,.,TRBJ2-1,TGTGCCAGCAGCTTAATTGGTGCGGGAGCCTCCTACAATGAGCAGTTCTTC,CASSLIGAGASYNEQFF
TRBV2,.,.,TRBJ2-7,TGTGCCAGCAGTGAAGCGTACCGAGACTCCGAGCAGTACTTC,CASSEAYRDSEQYF
TRBV4-1,.,.,TRBJ1-2,TGCGCCAGCACCCACCTCCTGGGAGGGAAGGGGTATGGCTACACCTTC,CASTHLLGGKGYGYTF
TRBV10-3,.,.,TRBJ1-1,TGTGCCATCAGTGAGTCTGCTTTCGTCAACATGAACACTGAAGCTTTCTTT,CAISESAFVNMNTEAFF
TRBV7-6,TRBD2,large,TRBJ2-3,TGTGCCAGCAGCTCCGACCAACTAGCGGGAAGGGGAGATACGCAGTATTTT,CASSSDQLAGRGDTQYF
TRBV6-6,TRBD2,.,TRBJ2-5,TGTGCCACCACGCAATCCGGGGGGGCCTATCGCCCATACTTC,CATTQSGGAYRPYF
TRBV28,.,.,TRBJ2-6,TGTGCCAGCAGTCCCTTAATGTCAGGGGTGCATGGGGCCAACGTCCTGACTTTC,CASSPLMSGVHGANVLTF
TRBV19,TRBD1,many,TRBJ2-7,TGTGCCAGTAGTCCCGGACAGGGGCATATCGACGAGCAGTACTTC,CASSPGQGHIDEQYF
TRBV7-2,.,.,TRBJ2-4,TGTGCCAGCAGCTTAGAGGGCGGAAGGGGAAACATTCAGTACTTC,CASSLEGGRGNIQYF
TRBV19,TRBD2,.,TRBJ2-7,TGTGCCAGTAGTATTGCCTCGGGACTAGCTATCGAGCAGTACTTC,CASSIASGLAIEQYF
TRBV5-7,.,few,TRBJ1-5,TGTGCCAGCAGCTTGGTGGGGACACAAGGCAATCAGCCCCAGCATTTT,CASSLVGTQGNQPQHF
TRBV4-3,.,.,TRBJ1-1,TGCGCCAGCAGCCAAGATCCCCCTCCGGGGAACACTGAAGCTTTCTTT,CASSQDPPPGNTEAFF
TRBV7-2,.,.,TRBJ2-5,TGTGCCAGCAGCTTAGTTTCGGGATGGAGGCAAGAGACCCAGTACTTC,CASSLVSGWRQETQYF
TRBV7-2,.,.,TRBJ2-2,TGTGCCAGCAGCTTACTCTCCTACACCGGGGAGCTGTTTTTT,CASSLLSYTGELFF
TRBV19,TRBD1,.,TRBJ1-1,TGTGCCCGCCCGGGACAGGGGGCAACTGAAGCTTTCTTT,CARPGQGATEAFF
TRBV7-2,.,.,TRBJ1-6,TGTGCCAGCAGCTTAGGGGCTCCCAGGTCCGGGGATCCCCTCCACTTT,CASSLGAPRSGDPLHF
TRBV7-9,.,.,TRBJ1-1,TGTGCCAGCAGCTTCGGGGTAGGTCTTGAAGCTTTCTTT,CASSFGVGLEAFF
TRBV4-2,.,once,TRBJ1-4,TGTGCCAGCAGCCCAGGCAATAATGAAAAACTGTTTTTT,CASSPGNNEKLFF
TRBV15,.,.,TRBJ1-6,TGTGCCACCAGCGTGTATCAGGCAAATTCACCCCTCCACTTT,CATSVYQANSPLHF
TRBV6-2/TRBV6-3,TRBD1,.,TRBJ2-1,TGTGCCAGCAGCTTCGACAGGGACTACAATGAGCAGTTCTTC,CASSFDRDYNEQFF
TRBV7-9,.,.,TRBJ2-7,TGTGCCAGCAGCGCAGCCCCCAGGACAGTCGACTACGAGCAGTACTTC,CASSAAPRTVDYEQYF
TRBV24-1,TRBD2,.,TRBJ2-7,TGTGCCACCAGTGAGGGACTAGCGGGAGCCTACGAGCAGTACTTC,CATSEGLAGAYEQYF
TRBV5-1,TRBD1,.,TRBJ2-2,TGCGCCAGCAGCTTGGTCCCCCAGGGGGTCGGCACCGGGGAGCTGTTTTTT,CASSLVPQGVGTGELFF
TRBV11-3,.,.,TRBJ2-7,TGTGCCAGCAGTTTTGACACTTTACCAATACTCTCCTACGAGCAGTACTTC,CASSFDTLPILSYEQYF
TRBV7-2,TRBD1,.,TRBJ1-1,TGTGCCAGCAGCGGAGGGGGGACAGACACTGAAGCTTTCTTT,CASSGGGTDTEAFF
TRBV28,TRBD1,.,TRBJ1-5,TGTGCCAGCAGTTCTTGGCAGGTACAGGGGAGCAATCAGCCCCAGCATTTT,CASSSWQVQGSNQPQHF
TRBV7-9,.,.,TRBJ1-1,TGTGCCAGCAGCTTAAAATCCGGGACTAACACTGAAGCTTTCTTT,CASSLKSGTNTEAFF
TRBV30,.,.,TRBJ1-4,TGTGCCTGGAGTAATGGGGCTCTCGAAAAACTGTTTTTT,CAWSNGALEKLFF
TRBV5-1,.,.,TRBJ1-2,TGCGCCAGCAGCTTGGAGCAGGGGTTACTCTATGGCTACACCTTC,CASSLEQGLLYGYTF
TRBV18,.,.,TRBJ1-3,TGTGCCAGCTCACGCCAGACAGATTCTGGAAACACCATATATTTT,CASSRQTDSGNTIYF
TRBV11-2,.,.,TRBJ1-1,TGTGCCAGCAGCTTGGAGGGGCCCGGTGAAGCTTTCTTT,CASSLEGPGEAFF
TRBV6-5,TRBD1,.,TRBJ1-2,TGTGCCAGCAGTTTACAGGGGGAGCCGTTCTATGGCTACACCTTC,CASSLQGEPFYGYTF
TRBV28,TRBD2,.,TRBJ2-3,TGTGCCAGCAGCTCACCTAGCGGGGGACAAGTAGATACGCAGTATTTT,CASSSPSGGQVDTQYF
TRBV10-3,.,.,TRBJ1-1,TGTGCCATCAGTGAGTCCGGGGGAATTAAAGCTTTCTTT,CAISESGGIKAFF
TRBV4-1,.,few,TRBJ1-6,TGCGCCAGCAGCCCTTCTTGGGGCGGATATAATTCACCCCTCCACTTT,CASSPSWGGYNSPLHF
TRBV13,TRBD1,.,TRBJ1-3,TGTGCCAGCAGCCCCCCGGGGGACAGGGTGGGAAACACCATATATTTT,CASSPPGDRVGNTIYF
TRBV5-1,.,.,TRBJ1-4,TGCGCCAGCAGCGACCTGGGGGCGACTAATGAAAAACTGTTTTTT,CASSDLGATNEKLFF
TRBV7-2,TRBD1,few,TRBJ2-2,TGTGCCAGCAGCCATACCGGACAGGGCGTATTGCGAACCGGGGAGCTGTTTTTT,CASSHTGQGVLRTGELFF
TRBV5-4,.,.,TRBJ2-3,TGTGCCAGCAGCCTGGAAGGGAGGAGAACAGATACGCAGTATTTT,CASSLEGRRTDTQYF
TRBV15,.,.,TRBJ1-2,TGTGCCACCAGCAGGAGGGTGGGCGAAGGCTATGGCTACACCTTC,CATSRRVGEGYGYTF
TRBV2,.,.,TRBJ1-5,TGTGCCAGCAGCCCCCGGGAGCAGCCCCAGCATTTT,CASSPREQPQHF
TRBV25-1,TRBD1,.,TRBJ2-5,TGTGCCAGCAGTGGGACGGGACAGGGTACGGTGTTGGGAGAGACCCAGTACTTC,CASSGTGQGTVLGETQYF
TRBV27,TRBD1,.,TRBJ2-6,TGTGCCAGCAGTCTTACAGGGGGCTCAACCTCTGGGGCCAACGTCCTGACTTTC,CASSLTGGSTSGANVLTF
TRBV7-9,.,few,TRBJ2-3,TGTGCCAGCAGCGAGCAGGGGGATACGCAGTATTTT,CASSEQGDTQYF
TRBV19,.,few,TRBJ1-1,TGTGCCAGTAGTATAGCATCCGGGAGAGGCACTGAAGCTTTCTTT,CASSIASGRGTEAFF
TRBV7-3,TRBD1,.,TRBJ2-5,TGTGCCAGCAGCCCTGGACAGGGCCCCACCACAGAGACCCAGTACTTC,CASSPGQGPTTETQYF
TRBV5-4,TRBD1,.,TRBJ2-4,TGTGCCAGCAGGGAGACAGGGGCGATCGCCAAAAACATTCAGTACTTC,CASRETGAIAKNIQYF
TRBV7-6,.,.,TRBJ2-1,TGTGCCAGCAGCCGACAAGGGGGGGGCGGTGAGCAGTTCTTC,CASSRQGGGGEQFF
TRBV7-3,TRBD2,.,TRBJ2-5,TGTGCCAGCAGCGAATCCGGGGGACTAGGGGAGACCCAGTACTTC,CASSESGGLGETQYF
TRBV5-8,TRBD1,.,TRBJ1-6,TGTGCCAGCAGCCCGGGACAGGCTATCTCCTATAATTCACCCCTCCACTTT,CASSPGQAISYNSPLHF
TRBV4-1,TRBD1,.,TRBJ2-1,TGCGCCAGCAGCCGTGACAGGGGTCCCACTGTTTTGTTCGATGAGCAGTTCTTC,CASSRDRGPTVLFDEQFF
TRBV19,.,once,TRBJ2-4,TGTGCCAGTAGTGACTTTAGAGGGAGTCTTCAGTACTTC,CASSDFRGSLQYF
TRBV7-8,TRBD1,.,TRBJ2-2,TGTGCCAGCAGCTCGGGACAGGGTGACACCGGGGAGCTGTTTTTT,CASSSGQGDTGELFF
TRBV25-1,TRBD1,.,TRBJ1-2,TGTGCCAGCAGCACAGGGGGCGGGTATGGCTACACCTTC,CASSTGGGYGYTF
TRBV11-2,.,.,TRBJ2-7,TGTGCCAGCAGCCATTCACACTACGAGCAGTACTTC,CASSHSHYEQYF